The 14 T cell receptor beta chains below all came from one sample that was sequenced in a study of blood T cell repertoires in COVID-19. Sequencing used immunoSEQ multiplex PCR; TCRdb keeps in-frame clones, though not all of them. The table shows approximately 170,000 clones, with 75% to 90% occurring only once. Sequencing used PBMCs or T cells enriched from blood (not recorded which). The receptors shown here come from a woman between 45 and 60 years old who had recovered from COVID-19.

CDR3 in DNA: TGTGCCACCAGCAGAGAACGACTATTTTCAGATACGCAGTATTTT. Amino acid sequence: CATSRERLFSDTQYF. The chain has TRBV15 and TRBJ2-3; possible D gene TRBD2, 5 bases. Looked up from germline, CDR1 is LNHNV and CDR2 is YYDKDF (reference sequence). V gave up 0 bases and J gave up 4 bases, with 11 bases separating them. This CDR3 has 15 amino acids.

The rearrangement links TRBV5-6 to TRBJ2-7, with D unclear. The length of the CDR3 is 12 residues. Trimming stripped 7 bases from V and 0 bases from J, with 8 bases between. Germline loops: CDR1 SGHDT, CDR2 YYEEEE. The CDR3 DNA reads TGTGCCAGCGAGCAAAGCTCCTACGAGCAGTACGTC. Protein: CASEQSSYEQYV.

This clone has only a few counts. The chain carries TRBV25-1 and TRBJ1-2, with no clear D. V dropped 3 bases and J dropped 5 bases, with 10 bases sitting between them. CDR1 and CDR2 (germline): MGHDK, SYGVNS. The CDR3 is 13 amino acids. CDR3 nucleotides: TGTGCCAGCAGTGATAGCGCCAGGTATGGCTACACCTTC. Translating it yields CASSDSARYGYTF.

The table lists this clone with a few counts. V gene TRBV5-8 combines with J gene TRBJ2-1; the match to TRBD2 covers 8 bases. V shed 5 bases, J shed 10 bases, and the junction held 11 bases outside the gene matches. CDR3 length equals 14 residues. The V gene's germline CDR1 is SGHTS and CDR2 YDEGEE. CDR3 sequence: CASSFYGRGGEQFF. CDR3 nucleotides: TGTGCCAGCAGTTTCTACGGGAGGGGGGGCGAGCAGTTCTTC.

This chain's CDR3 is CASGQYNSPLHF. CDR3 nucleotides: TGTGCCAGCGGGCAGTATAATTCACCCCTCCACTTT. The chain couples TRBV6-5 to TRBJ1-6; D not certain. Between the trimmed V and J ends, which lost 8 bases and 4 bases, there was a span of 6 bases. The CDR3 runs 12 residues. Germline-derived CDR1 and CDR2 are MNHEY and SVGAGI.

The chain has TRBV2 and TRBJ1-5; D is perhaps TRBD1 (5 bases). The V gene lost 2 bases and the J gene lost 6 bases, with 11 bases spanning the gap. Germline-derived CDR1 and CDR2 are SNHLY and FYNNEI. This CDR3 has 14 amino acids. The DNA of the CDR3 is TGTGCCAGCAGTGAATACGTAGGGGCTCAGCCCCAGCATTTT. This translates into CASSEYVGAQPQHF.

This chain connects TRBV12-3 or TRBV12-4 to TRBJ1-2; the D is unclear. This CDR3 is 13 amino acids long. V lost 2 bases and J lost 4, with 8 bases in between. For the CDR3, the DNA is TGTGCCAGCAGTTTACAACAGCCCTATGGCTACACCTTC. Translation: CASSLQQPYGYTF.

The genes are TRBV30 and TRBJ1-1; D is possibly TRBD1 (5 bases). The V gene's germline CDR1 is GTSNPN and CDR2 SVGIG (reference sequence). The CDR3 runs 15 residues. Trimming removed 7 bases from V and 3 bases from J, with 21 bases in between. This chain's CDR3 is CASWRGLTVDTEAFF. The CDR3 DNA sequence: TGTGCCTCCTGGAGGGGTCTCACGGTGGACACTGAAGCTTTCTTT.

This clone was observed at least ten times. Other DNA variants within this sample encode the same CDR3. V is TRBV5-1 and J is TRBJ1-1; D is ambiguous. Trimming took 0 bases from V and 1 from J, leaving 10 bases between them. The CDR3 contains 15 residues. Germline V CDR1 and CDR2: SGHRS, YFSETQ. CDR3 in amino acids: CASSLGGTSNTEAFF. Written as DNA, the CDR3 is TGCGCCAGCAGCTTGGGCGGTACCTCGAACACTGAAGCTTTCTTT.

This chain connects TRBV2 to TRBJ2-5, with 8 bases fitting TRBD2. The CDR3 is 16 residues long. The trim removed 8 bases at V and 0 bases at J, leaving 11 bases unmatched. In germline, CDR1 is SNHLY, CDR2 FYNNEI. CDR3 in amino acids: CASRPGTSSYQETQYF. CDR3 nucleotide sequence: TGTGCCAGCCGTCCCGGGACTAGTTCGTACCAAGAGACCCAGTACTTC.

V usage is TRBV7-9 and J usage is TRBJ2-7, with a weak D call TRBD2 (7 bases). CDR1 is SEHNR and CDR2 is FQNEAQ in the germline V gene (reference sequence). The CDR3 has 15 residues. The germline V and J ends were trimmed by 6 bases and 1 base, with 16 bases remaining between them. The CDR3 coding sequence is TGTGCCAGCAGGCCCGCGGGGGCTTCATCCTACGAGCAGTACGTC. Protein product: CASRPAGASSYEQYV.

V is TRBV6-2 or TRBV6-3 and J is TRBJ2-1; 7 nucleotides match TRBD1. Unmatched junction bases numbered 13, after V lost 4 bases and J lost 7 bases. The CDR3 contains 16 residues. Germline lookup yields CDR1 MNHEY and CDR2 SVGEGT. The CDR3 sequence: CASSSPRDRLGNEQFF. Here the CDR3 DNA reads TGTGCCAGCAGTTCGCCCAGGGACAGACTGGGAAATGAGCAGTTCTTC.

CDR3 sequence (DNA): TGCGCCAGCAGCCGACTAGCGGGAGCCTACAATGAGCAGTTCTTC. Translated, it gives CASSRLAGAYNEQFF. The rearrangement links TRBV4-3 to TRBJ2-1; 12 nucleotides align to TRBD2. V dropped 4 bases and J dropped 2; count of bases not matched to a gene: 0. Germline V gene sequence: CDR1 LGHNA, CDR2 YSLEER. The CDR3 covers 15 residues.

This clone appeared once. In DNA form, the CDR3 reads TGTGCCAGCAGTTACTCGGGAAGGGGGTCTGACTATGGCTACACCTTC. This sequence encodes CASSYSGRGSDYGYTF. The chain has TRBV6-5 and TRBJ1-2; weak D call: TRBD1 (6 bases). The V gene's germline CDR1 is MNHEY and CDR2 SVGAGI. The V end was cut by 0 bases, the J end by 3 bases, with 14 bases between. CDR3 size: 16 residues.